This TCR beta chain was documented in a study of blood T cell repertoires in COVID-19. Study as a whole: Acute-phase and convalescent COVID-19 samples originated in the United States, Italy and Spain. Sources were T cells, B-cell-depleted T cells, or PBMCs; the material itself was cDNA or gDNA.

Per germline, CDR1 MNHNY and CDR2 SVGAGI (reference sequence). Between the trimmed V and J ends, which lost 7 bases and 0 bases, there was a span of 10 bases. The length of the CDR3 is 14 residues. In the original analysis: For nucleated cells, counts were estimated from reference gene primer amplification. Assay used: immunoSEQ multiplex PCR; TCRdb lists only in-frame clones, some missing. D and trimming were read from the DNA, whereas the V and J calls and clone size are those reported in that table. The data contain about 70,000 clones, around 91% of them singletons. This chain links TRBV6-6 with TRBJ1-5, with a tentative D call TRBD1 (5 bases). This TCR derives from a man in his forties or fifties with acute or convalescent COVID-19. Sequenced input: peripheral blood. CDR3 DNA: TGTGCCAGCATCCGCGGGGCTAGCAATCAGCCCCAGCATTTT. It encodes CASIRGASNQPQHF.